This is a list of T cell receptor beta chains from one sample in a study of blood T cell repertoires in COVID-19. Using immunoSEQ multiplex PCR, the repertoire was profiled, and TCRdb retains in-frame clones only, with some absent. The data show around 370,000 clones, with 70% to 90% seen just once and 1.2% held by the top ten. The sample was PBMCs or T cells enriched from blood (not recorded which). Every receptor here comes from a young woman who had recovered from COVID-19. CDR3s include the opening cysteine and the closing phenylalanine or tryptophan. A D gene is named only where the DNA matches it firmly. Rows give clone size only sometimes, using once, few, many, or a class for an expanded clone.

clone_size: NA; d_call: TRBD1; j_call: TRBJ2-7; v_call: TRBV25-1; cdr3_nt: TGTGCCAGCGGACAGGGTCCGGAGCAGTACTTC; cdr3_aa: CASGQGPEQYF
clone_size: NA; d_call: NA; j_call: TRBJ1-3; v_call: TRBV30; cdr3_nt: TGTGCCTGGAAGAGCGCTGGCTCTGGAAACACCATATATTTT; cdr3_aa: CAWKSAGSGNTIYF
clone_size: NA; d_call: NA; j_call: TRBJ1-1; v_call: TRBV24-1; cdr3_nt: TGTGCCACCTCCGGGAGCCGGGGTACTGAAGCTTTCTTT; cdr3_aa: CATSGSRGTEAFF
clone_size: NA; d_call: NA; j_call: TRBJ1-4; v_call: TRBV4-3; cdr3_nt: TGCGCCAGCAGCCAAGCGGGGGTGAAGGCTGAAAAACTGTTTTTT; cdr3_aa: CASSQAGVKAEKLFF
clone_size: NA; d_call: NA; j_call: TRBJ1-6; v_call: TRBV12-3/TRBV12-4; cdr3_nt: TGTGCCAGCAGTTTAACCCACGAGCCCCTCCACTTT; cdr3_aa: CASSLTHEPLHF
clone_size: NA; d_call: TRBD2; j_call: TRBJ2-3; v_call: TRBV5-1; cdr3_nt: TGCGCCAGCAGCCCACATGGACTAGAGGTAGATACGCAGTATTTT; cdr3_aa: CASSPHGLEVDTQYF
clone_size: NA; d_call: TRBD1; j_call: TRBJ1-2; v_call: TRBV10-3; cdr3_nt: TGTGCCATCAGTGAGGTTGGGACAGCCCTCTACGGCTACACCTTC; cdr3_aa: CAISEVGTALYGYTF
clone_size: NA; d_call: NA; j_call: TRBJ1-6; v_call: TRBV5-6; cdr3_nt: TGTGCCAGCACCGCTCATGTGCAGATATATAATTCACCCCTCCACTTT; cdr3_aa: CASTAHVQIYNSPLHF
clone_size: NA; d_call: TRBD1; j_call: TRBJ1-2; v_call: TRBV5-8; cdr3_nt: TGTGCCAGCAGCTTTGGACAGGGTAACGGCTACACCTTC; cdr3_aa: CASSFGQGNGYTF
clone_size: once; d_call: TRBD1; j_call: TRBJ1-1; v_call: TRBV4-1; cdr3_nt: TGCGCCAGCAGCCAAGGGGCCGACAGGGGCATGAACACTGAAGCTTTCTTT; cdr3_aa: CASSQGADRGMNTEAFF
clone_size: once; d_call: TRBD1; j_call: TRBJ2-2; v_call: TRBV9; cdr3_nt: TGTGCCAGCAGCGGCACGACAGGGGACAACACCGGGGAGCTGTTTTTT; cdr3_aa: CASSGTTGDNTGELFF
clone_size: NA; d_call: NA; j_call: TRBJ1-2; v_call: TRBV6-5; cdr3_nt: TGTGCCAGCAGACGGGACATCACTAACTATGGCTACACCTTC; cdr3_aa: CASRRDITNYGYTF
clone_size: NA; d_call: TRBD1; j_call: TRBJ2-1; v_call: TRBV7-2; cdr3_nt: TGTGCCAGCAGCTTAGGGGGGACAGGGGCCTACAATGAGCAGTTCTTC; cdr3_aa: CASSLGGTGAYNEQFF
clone_size: many; d_call: TRBD2; j_call: TRBJ2-1; v_call: TRBV7-2; cdr3_nt: TGTGCCAGCAGCTCCTCTAGCGGGGGGTTTTACAATGAGCAGTTCTTC; cdr3_aa: CASSSSSGGFYNEQFF
clone_size: NA; d_call: NA; j_call: TRBJ1-2; v_call: TRBV11-1; cdr3_nt: TGTGCCAGCAGCTTAGCGGGCAGCCCTAACTATGGCTACACCTTC; cdr3_aa: CASSLAGSPNYGYTF
clone_size: NA; d_call: TRBD1; j_call: TRBJ1-2; v_call: TRBV7-6; cdr3_nt: TGTGCCAGCAGCAGGACAGGGAACTATGGCTACACCTTC; cdr3_aa: CASSRTGNYGYTF
clone_size: NA; d_call: TRBD1; j_call: TRBJ1-5; v_call: TRBV6-2/TRBV6-3; cdr3_nt: TGTGCCACCACCCCCAGGGGGCAGAGTCGCCAGCCCCAGCATTTT; cdr3_aa: CATTPRGQSRQPQHF
clone_size: NA; d_call: NA; j_call: TRBJ1-2; v_call: TRBV7-3; cdr3_nt: TGTGCCAGCAGCCCAGGGATTAATGGCTACACCTTC; cdr3_aa: CASSPGINGYTF
clone_size: NA; d_call: NA; j_call: TRBJ1-1; v_call: TRBV3-1/TRBV3-2; cdr3_nt: TGTGCCAGCGCCTCGGACAGCTCGAACACTGAAGCTTTCTTT; cdr3_aa: CASASDSSNTEAFF
clone_size: NA; d_call: TRBD1; j_call: TRBJ1-6; v_call: TRBV2; cdr3_nt: TGTGCCAGCAGCGACAGGGGGCTAGGAAATTCACCCCTCCACTTT; cdr3_aa: CASSDRGLGNSPLHF
clone_size: NA; d_call: TRBD2; j_call: TRBJ2-5; v_call: TRBV15; cdr3_nt: TGTGCCACCAGCAGAGGCTCGAAGCGGGGTTTTGGAGAGACCCAGTACTTC; cdr3_aa: CATSRGSKRGFGETQYF
clone_size: once; d_call: NA; j_call: TRBJ2-7; v_call: TRBV15; cdr3_nt: TGTGCCACCAGCAGAGTGTATGCCTACGAGCAGTACTTC; cdr3_aa: CATSRVYAYEQYF
clone_size: NA; d_call: NA; j_call: TRBJ1-5; v_call: TRBV28; cdr3_nt: TGTGCCAGCAGTTCGCCCACGGGACTCACCACGGCCCATAGCAATCAGCCCCAGCATTTT; cdr3_aa: CASSSPTGLTTAHSNQPQHF
clone_size: NA; d_call: NA; j_call: TRBJ1-1; v_call: TRBV9; cdr3_nt: TGTGCCAGCAGCTTGGGGGCGTTGGGGACTGAAGCTTTCTTT; cdr3_aa: CASSLGALGTEAFF
clone_size: once; d_call: NA; j_call: TRBJ2-7; v_call: TRBV27; cdr3_nt: TGTGCCAGCAGCCGTGACAGATCCTACGAGCAGTACTTC; cdr3_aa: CASSRDRSYEQYF
clone_size: NA; d_call: NA; j_call: TRBJ1-4; v_call: TRBV7-2; cdr3_nt: TGTGCCAGCAGCAGGCCGGGGGTGGATGAAAAACTGTTTTTT; cdr3_aa: CASSRPGVDEKLFF
clone_size: once; d_call: NA; j_call: TRBJ1-1; v_call: TRBV6-5; cdr3_nt: TGTGCCAGCAATCGGGGGAGAGGGACTGAAGCTTTCTTT; cdr3_aa: CASNRGRGTEAFF
clone_size: NA; d_call: NA; j_call: TRBJ1-4; v_call: TRBV9; cdr3_nt: TGTGCCAGCGCGGGTCCAACTAATGAAAAACTGTTTTTT; cdr3_aa: CASAGPTNEKLFF
clone_size: NA; d_call: NA; j_call: TRBJ1-5; v_call: TRBV30; cdr3_nt: TGTGCCTGGAGTACAGGAGAGAAACAGCCCCAGCATTTT; cdr3_aa: CAWSTGEKQPQHF
clone_size: NA; d_call: TRBD2; j_call: TRBJ2-5; v_call: TRBV30; cdr3_nt: TGTGCCTGGAGTGCGGGGGGGGAGACCCAGTACTTC; cdr3_aa: CAWSAGGETQYF
clone_size: NA; d_call: TRBD1; j_call: TRBJ1-2; v_call: TRBV28; cdr3_nt: TGTGCCAGCCTACCCGCAGGGGGCGAAGGGTATGGCTACACCTTC; cdr3_aa: CASLPAGGEGYGYTF
clone_size: NA; d_call: TRBD2; j_call: TRBJ2-3; v_call: TRBV6-6; cdr3_nt: TGTGCCAGCAGTCACCACACCGGGACTAGCGGGGGTGCGCTCCCAGATACGCAGTATTTT; cdr3_aa: CASSHHTGTSGGALPDTQYF
clone_size: NA; d_call: NA; j_call: TRBJ1-3; v_call: TRBV7-9; cdr3_nt: TGTGCCAGCAGCTTTTTACCCGGCTCTGGAAACACCATATATTTT; cdr3_aa: CASSFLPGSGNTIYF
clone_size: NA; d_call: TRBD2; j_call: TRBJ2-4; v_call: TRBV4-1; cdr3_nt: TGCGCCAGCAGCCGTGGGGGGGGGATAGCCAAAAACATTCAGTACTTC; cdr3_aa: CASSRGGGIAKNIQYF
clone_size: NA; d_call: TRBD1; j_call: TRBJ1-2; v_call: TRBV6-2/TRBV6-3; cdr3_nt: TGTGCCAGCAGTTACTCGATTCGGCAGGGGGGATACTATGGCTACACCTTC; cdr3_aa: CASSYSIRQGGYYGYTF
clone_size: once; d_call: NA; j_call: TRBJ1-2; v_call: TRBV7-3; cdr3_nt: TGTGCCAGCAGCATTCAGGGGAATGGCTACACCTTC; cdr3_aa: CASSIQGNGYTF
clone_size: NA; d_call: NA; j_call: TRBJ1-5; v_call: TRBV28; cdr3_nt: TGTGCCAGCAGTGATGACCCGCCAGGGGGCAATCAGCCCCAGCATTTT; cdr3_aa: CASSDDPPGGNQPQHF
clone_size: NA; d_call: NA; j_call: TRBJ1-3; v_call: TRBV10-3; cdr3_nt: TGTGCCATCAGTGAGGGGGAGGGAAACACCATATATTTT; cdr3_aa: CAISEGEGNTIYF
clone_size: NA; d_call: TRBD2; j_call: TRBJ2-1; v_call: TRBV7-2; cdr3_nt: TGTGCCAGCAGCGCTAGCGGGGGGGACTACAATGAGCAGTTCTTC; cdr3_aa: CASSASGGDYNEQFF
clone_size: NA; d_call: TRBD1; j_call: TRBJ2-7; v_call: TRBV7-2; cdr3_nt: TGTGCCAGCAGCTTGGGACAGGGGGCGCTGGGCCACGAGCAGTACTTC; cdr3_aa: CASSLGQGALGHEQYF
clone_size: NA; d_call: TRBD1; j_call: TRBJ1-2; v_call: TRBV5-5; cdr3_nt: TGTGCCAGCAGCGAGCAAACAGGGGAGCACTATGGCTACACCTTC; cdr3_aa: CASSEQTGEHYGYTF
clone_size: NA; d_call: NA; j_call: TRBJ1-2; v_call: TRBV11-2; cdr3_nt: TGTGCCAGCAGCTTGACGGACAGTTCTAACTATGGCTACACCTTC; cdr3_aa: CASSLTDSSNYGYTF
clone_size: NA; d_call: NA; j_call: TRBJ1-2; v_call: TRBV28; cdr3_nt: TGTGCCAGCGGAGATCTAACGGGCTATGGCTACACCTTC; cdr3_aa: CASGDLTGYGYTF
clone_size: once; d_call: TRBD1; j_call: TRBJ1-3; v_call: TRBV27; cdr3_nt: TGTGCCAGCAGGGAGACAGGGGGGGCCTCTGGAAACACCATATATTTT; cdr3_aa: CASRETGGASGNTIYF
clone_size: once; d_call: TRBD2; j_call: TRBJ2-3; v_call: TRBV7-2; cdr3_nt: TGTGCCAGCAGCAGACGACTCCGCGGGGGGGGATCAGATACGCAGTATTTT; cdr3_aa: CASSRRLRGGGSDTQYF
clone_size: NA; d_call: TRBD2; j_call: TRBJ2-3; v_call: TRBV7-9; cdr3_nt: TGTGCCAGCAGCCAGGGACTAGCGGGGGAAACAGATACGCAGTATTTT; cdr3_aa: CASSQGLAGETDTQYF
clone_size: NA; d_call: NA; j_call: TRBJ2-3; v_call: TRBV5-6; cdr3_nt: TGTGCCAGCAGCTTGCGAGGCTATCTTAGCACAGATACGCAGTATTTT; cdr3_aa: CASSLRGYLSTDTQYF
clone_size: NA; d_call: NA; j_call: TRBJ1-1; v_call: TRBV5-4; cdr3_nt: TGTGCCAGCAGCTTGGCGTCCGGAGTTATGAACACTGAAGCTTTCTTT; cdr3_aa: CASSLASGVMNTEAFF
clone_size: NA; d_call: NA; j_call: TRBJ2-7; v_call: TRBV6-5; cdr3_nt: TGTGCCAGCAGTTACTCGACGGAGTCCTACGAGCAGTACTTC; cdr3_aa: CASSYSTESYEQYF
clone_size: once; d_call: NA; j_call: TRBJ2-4; v_call: TRBV21-1; cdr3_nt: TGTGCCAGCAGCAAGGGGGACTTTAAAAACATTCAGTACTTC; cdr3_aa: CASSKGDFKNIQYF
clone_size: NA; d_call: NA; j_call: TRBJ2-3; v_call: TRBV21-1; cdr3_nt: TGTGCCAGCAGCAATATTGTTACGCAGTATTTT; cdr3_aa: CASSNIVTQYF
clone_size: NA; d_call: NA; j_call: TRBJ1-5; v_call: TRBV3-1/TRBV3-2; cdr3_nt: TGTGCCAGCAGCCAAGGGGCGGACTATAATCAGCCCCAGCATTTT; cdr3_aa: CASSQGADYNQPQHF
clone_size: NA; d_call: TRBD1; j_call: TRBJ1-3; v_call: TRBV3-1/TRBV3-2; cdr3_nt: TGTGCCAGCAGCCAAATGGACAGGGGCTTCTCTGGAAACACCATATATTTT; cdr3_aa: CASSQMDRGFSGNTIYF
clone_size: NA; d_call: TRBD2; j_call: TRBJ2-3; v_call: TRBV6-5; cdr3_nt: TGTGCCAGCACCGGACTAGCCCGCACAGATACGCAGTATTTT; cdr3_aa: CASTGLARTDTQYF
clone_size: NA; d_call: TRBD2; j_call: TRBJ2-1; v_call: TRBV19; cdr3_nt: TGTGCCAGTAGTTCGGGAGGGAGTCCCTACAATGAGCAGTTCTTC; cdr3_aa: CASSSGGSPYNEQFF
clone_size: NA; d_call: TRBD1; j_call: TRBJ1-4; v_call: TRBV5-4; cdr3_nt: TGTGCCAGCAGCTCGGAGAGGGACAGAGTCGCAACTAATGAAAAACTGTTTTTT; cdr3_aa: CASSSERDRVATNEKLFF
clone_size: NA; d_call: TRBD2; j_call: TRBJ2-1; v_call: TRBV5-5; cdr3_nt: TGTGCCAGCAGCTCGGCGGGGGGGTCCTACAATGAGCAGTTCTTC; cdr3_aa: CASSSAGGSYNEQFF
clone_size: NA; d_call: NA; j_call: TRBJ1-2; v_call: TRBV19; cdr3_nt: TGTGCCAGTAGTATCCTACAGGGAGATGGCTACACCTTC; cdr3_aa: CASSILQGDGYTF
clone_size: NA; d_call: NA; j_call: TRBJ1-2; v_call: TRBV6-5; cdr3_nt: TGTGCCAGCAGCCTATCGGGGAAACAGGGCTACACCTTC; cdr3_aa: CASSLSGKQGYTF
clone_size: once; d_call: NA; j_call: TRBJ1-5; v_call: TRBV30; cdr3_nt: TGTGCCTGGAGTGTACCAGGGAATAGCAATCAGCCCCAGCATTTT; cdr3_aa: CAWSVPGNSNQPQHF